This TCR beta chain originates from a study of blood T cell repertoires in COVID-19. Looking at the study overall: Sources were T cells, B-cell-depleted T cells, or PBMCs; the material itself was cDNA or gDNA.

As processed by the authors: Reference gene primer amplification in the assay estimated nucleated cell counts. The table came from immunoSEQ multiplex PCR; TCRdb's copy has only in-frame clones and leaves some out. V, J and clone size reflect that table, while D and trimming were determined from the DNA. The sample carries 25,000 to 35,000 clones, around 74% recorded once. The sequence was collected from a woman in her 70s with active or convalescent COVID-19. Sequencing was done on a sample of peripheral blood.

CDR3 protein: CASSLDHNNSPLHF. The CDR3 bases are TGCGCCAGCAGCTTGGACCACAATAATTCACCCCTCCACTTT. V is TRBV5-1 and J is TRBJ1-6; D remains unclear. The length of the CDR3 is 14 residues. V was shortened by 0 bases and J by 5 bases, with 6 bases between the two germline ends. CDR1 is SGHRS and CDR2 is YFSETQ in the germline V gene.